What follows is one T cell receptor beta chain and its context. Its antigen is unidentified. This record belongs to a study of chemoradiotherapy in HPV16-positive cancers. Profiled with immunoSEQ multiplex PCR; TCRdb holds only in-frame clones, not every one. The table has 13,000 or so clones, roughly 63% seen once. Study observations and caveats: Non-HPV-specific T cells did not expand in tumors during treatment, whereas candidate HPV-specific clones and E7-related motifs did. The functional HPV-specific definition rests on just two HPV16-positive patients.

Repeated repertoire sampling spanned the course of chemoradiotherapy. From germline, CDR1 is SNHLY and CDR2 FYNNEI. The V and J ends lost 2 bases and 1 base, in that order; junction bases with no gene match: 12. The CDR3 consists of 19 residues. This sequence originates from a human donor with HPV-associated anogenital cancer. The chain uses TRBV2 and TRBJ1-5; 9 nucleotides match TRBD1. The material was obtained from a patient who underwent chemoradiotherapy. As DNA, the CDR3 is TGTGCCAGCAGTGAACCTCGGAGGACAGGGGAATCGAGCAATCAGCCCCAGCATTTT. Amino acids: CASSEPRRTGESSNQPQHF.